This T cell receptor beta chain appears in the sequencing data of a study of blood T cells in healthy people across ages. General study points: TCR beta diversity correlated strongly with naive T cell percentage. Per million T cells, the diversity of TCR beta decreased roughly linearly as age advanced. Leaving the PBMCs unsorted stopped any conclusive comparison of naive versus antigen-experienced cells.

This CDR3 is 16 amino acids long. Germline loops: CDR1 MNHEY, CDR2 SVGEGT. Trimming left V 5 bases short and J 0 bases short, with 14 bases between. This clonotype was seen a few times. The antigen remains undetermined. A second PCR, run for roughly 7 to 11 cycles, used a sample-barcoded 5' primer plus a J-beta primer mix. MiXCR was run by TCRdb on the 5' RACE reads, yielding one entry per CDR3 protein. The sample includes over 950,000 distinct CDR3 sequences, less than 45% of them seen just once. The sequenced sample consisted of blood. The TCR was taken from a young man in good health. The V gene is TRBV6-2 or TRBV6-3, the J gene TRBJ2-1; D gene unclear. This CDR3 reads CASSSDPPVSYNEQFF. The CDR3 DNA reads as TGTGCCAGCAGTAGCGATCCCCCAGTCTCCTACAATGAGCAGTTCTTC.